This T cell receptor (beta chain) appears in the sequencing data of a study of T cell repertoires in cytomegalovirus infection. Study context: Evidence of both CMV infection and a matching HLA type came from public TCR beta signatures.

Using its own MiXCR run on the reads, TCRdb lists one record per CDR3 protein. The sample records over 300,000 distinct CDR3 sequences, under 20% being singletons. This clonotype was recorded a few times. Its antigen is not known. General study findings and limits: It was HLA-C-restricted CMV-specific TCR beta clonotypes that dominated the response ex vivo. People with CMV and the relevant HLA were identified by cumulative public TCR beta family frequency.

The CDR3 loop spans 15 amino acids. Germline V gene data show CDR1 as MNHNY and CDR2 as SVGAGI (reference sequence). The junction had 7 bases not matched to a gene; V was cut back by 4 bases and J by 4 bases. The receptor was isolated from a human donor in good health (CMV status not recorded). Some clones in this sample may be carry-over from other donors' samples. The sample taken for sequencing was PBMCs. V usage is TRBV6-6 and J usage is TRBJ2-1, with 7 nucleotides matching TRBD1. For the CDR3, the DNA is TGTGCCAGCAGTTCCGACAGGGTCAGTTACAATGAGCAGTTCTTC. Protein product: CASSSDRVSYNEQFF.